Listed here are 25 T cell receptor beta chains from one sample, sequenced in a study of control samples from healthy donors and cancer patients. Only in-frame clones appear in the TCRdb table, and some are missing; sequencing was by immunoSEQ multiplex PCR. Of about 120,000 clones in the sample, 80% to 90% were seen once. Sequencing input: PBMCs. These TCRs come from a woman aged 45-60 years with colorectal cancer.

The chain carries TRBV28 and TRBJ1-1; D is uncertain. The CDR3 runs 15 residues. With 0 bases removed from V and 4 bases from J, the gap between germline ends came to 12 bases. The germline gives CDR1 MDHEN, CDR2 SYDVKM. CDR3 region: CASSLWVREGTEAFF. The CDR3 nucleotides are TGTGCCAGCAGTTTATGGGTCCGGGAGGGCACTGAAGCTTTCTTT.

The genes are TRBV12-3 or TRBV12-4 and TRBJ1-2; D is unresolved. V was cut by 5 bases and J by 8 bases, with 15 bases left in between. The CDR3 runs 13 residues. The CDR3 DNA reads TGTGCCAGCAGTCACCGCAGGATAGGCGGCTACACCTTC. The encoded protein is CASSHRRIGGYTF.

This chain uses TRBV5-1 with TRBJ1-6, with D perhaps TRBD1 (6 bases). Per the germline V gene, CDR1 is SGHRS and CDR2 is YFSETQ. Trimming stripped 4 bases from V and 14 bases from J, with 16 bases between. The CDR3 extends over 13 amino acids. The CDR3 DNA follows: TGCGCCAGCAGCCTACAGGACGGGGACACCCTCCACTTT. Translation: CASSLQDGDTLHF. Full variable domain (remainder filled in from reference TRBV5-1 and TRBJ1-6): KAGVTQTPRYLIKTRGQQVTLSCSPISGHRSVSWYQQTPGQGLQFLFEYFSETQRNKGNFPGRFSGRQFSNSRSEMNVSTLELGDSALYLCASSLQDGDTLHFGNGTRLTVT.

The rearrangement joins TRBV28 to TRBJ2-1, with a weak D call TRBD1 (5 bases). Trimming stripped 4 bases from V and 6 bases from J, with 19 bases between. The CDR3 is 16 residues long. Per the germline V gene, CDR1 is MDHEN and CDR2 is SYDVKM. CDR3 bases: TGTGCCAGCAGTTCCCTTAACATCCAGGGATTCAATGAGCAGTTCTTC. It translates to CASSSLNIQGFNEQFF.

V is TRBV10-2 and J is TRBJ2-3, with D perhaps being TRBD1 or TRBD2 (6 bases each). The CDR3 extends over 13 amino acids. Germline assignment: CDR1 WSHSY and CDR2 SAAADI. Trimming took 3 bases from V and 4 from J, leaving 8 bases between them. The CDR3 loop is CASSDRGADTQYF. The CDR3 region has the DNA TGCGCCAGCAGTGATAGGGGGGCAGATACGCAGTATTTT.

V gene TRBV6-5 combines with J gene TRBJ1-5; weak D call: TRBD1 (5 bases). V lost 5 bases and J lost 6, with 17 bases in between. The CDR3 is made up of 15 amino acids. Germline values: CDR1 MNHEY, CDR2 SVGAGI. The CDR3 DNA follows: TGTGCCAGCAGTCCCTTCGCGGGGGGTCCTCAGCCCCAGCATTTT. Its translation: CASSPFAGGPQPQHF.

As to this clone: The sample has other DNA sequences that encode this CDR3 too. The J gene is TRBJ1-5, the V gene TRBV7-2; the D gene is possibly TRBD1 (5 bases). Germline V lookup: CDR1 SGHTA, CDR2 FQGNSA. The CDR3 runs 15 residues. V shed 5 bases and J shed 0 bases, with 11 bases lying between them. The CDR3: CASSPQVDSNQPQHF. As DNA, the CDR3 is TGTGCCAGCAGCCCACAGGTAGATAGCAATCAGCCCCAGCATTTT.

This rearrangement joins TRBV19 to TRBJ1-5, with D maybe TRBD1 (5 bases). V was pared by 5 bases and J by 5 bases, with 22 bases between. This CDR3 contains 17 residues. CDR1 and CDR2 from the germline V gene are LNHDA and SQIVND (reference sequence). The CDR3 protein is CASSAERARVVDQPQHF. The CDR3 DNA is TGTGCCAGTAGTGCAGAACGGGCCAGGGTGGTGGATCAGCCCCAGCATTTT.

The rearrangement joins TRBV28 to TRBJ1-3; tentative D call: TRBD1 (6 bases). This CDR3 contains 16 residues. The V end lost 7 bases, the J end lost 0 bases, and 16 bases lay between the germline ends. Germline V CDR1 and CDR2: MDHEN, SYDVKM. CDR3 loop: CASTRSQGSSGNTIYF. The CDR3 bases are TGTGCCAGCACACGATCACAGGGTAGCTCTGGAAACACCATATATTTT.

This rearrangement joins TRBV29-1 to TRBJ1-2; 8 nucleotides match TRBD1. Germline V gene sequence: CDR1 SQVTM, CDR2 ANQGSEA. Trimming took 3 bases from V and 5 from J; bases not matched to a gene: 8. The CDR3 extends over 14 amino acids. CDR3 loop: CSVEGGQETYGYTF. The CDR3 coding sequence is TGCAGCGTTGAGGGGGGACAGGAAACTTATGGCTACACCTTC. Together with reference TRBV29-1 and TRBJ1-2, the CDR3 gives the full variable domain: SAVISQKPSRDICQRGTSLTIQCQVDSQVTMMFWYRQQPGQSLTLIATANQGSEATYESGFVIDKFPISRPNLTFSTLTVSNMSPEDSSIYLCSVEGGQETYGYTFGSGTRLTVV.

The chain recombines TRBV28 with TRBJ1-2; unclear D gene. CDR3 length equals 14 residues. Germline CDR1 and CDR2: MDHEN and SYDVKM. V was cut by 6 bases and J by 5 bases, with 16 bases left in between. This chain's CDR3 is CASRPRFSPYGYTF. In nucleotides, the CDR3 is TGTGCCAGCAGGCCCAGGTTCTCACCGTATGGCTACACCTTC.

The chain employs TRBV18 and TRBJ2-5; no definite D call. Germline lookup yields CDR1 KGHSH and CDR2 LQKENI. Trimming took 5 bases from V and 1 from J, leaving 14 bases between them. The length of the CDR3 is 15 residues. The CDR3 DNA sequence: TGTGCCAGCTCAGGCCCCACCGGCTGCCAAGAGACCCAGTACTTC. This sequence encodes CASSGPTGCQETQYF.

The chain carries TRBV6-5 and TRBJ2-2, with D possibly TRBD1 on 5 matching bases. V shed 6 bases and J shed 4 bases, with 9 bases lying between them. Per germline, CDR1 MNHEY and CDR2 SVGAGI. This CDR3 is 13 amino acids long. CDR3 amino acids: CASSRQITGELFF. The CDR3 nucleotides read TGTGCCAGCAGCAGACAGATCACCGGGGAGCTGTTTTTT.

V and J are TRBV27 and TRBJ2-3; D is tentatively TRBD1 or TRBD2 (5 bases each). The CDR3 extends over 13 amino acids. Germline loops: CDR1 MNHEY, CDR2 SMNVEV (reference sequence). Here the CDR3 DNA reads TGTGCGCGAAGCCAGGGACCCATCGATACGCAGTATTTT. Its translation is CARSQGPIDTQYF.

V gene TRBV6-6 combines with J gene TRBJ1-1; D ambiguous. Germline V CDR1 and CDR2: MNHNY, SVGAGI (reference sequence). V lost 2 bases and J 2 bases, leaving 12 bases between the germline ends. CDR3 length: 15 amino acids. DNA for the CDR3: TGTGCCAGCAGTTACCCACGGCAGCTTAACACTGAAGCTTTCTTT. Amino acid sequence: CASSYPRQLNTEAFF.

The chain uses TRBV6-5 and TRBJ2-3; 12 nucleotides agree with TRBD2. Germline V CDR1 and CDR2: MNHEY, SVGAGI. The J segment lost 0 bases and the V segment lost 7 bases, leaving 2 bases of the junction unmatched. The CDR3 loop spans 15 amino acids. CDR3 nucleotide sequence: TGTGCCAGCATTGGACTAGCGGGGAGCACAGATACGCAGTATTTT. Its protein product is CASIGLAGSTDTQYF.

This rearrangement joins TRBV7-6 to TRBJ1-6; D perhaps matches TRBD1 (6 bases). CDR1 and CDR2 (germline): SGHVS, FNYEAQ. There are 15 residues in the CDR3. The V end lost 2 bases, the J end lost 1 base, and 6 bases lay between the germline ends. The CDR3 here is CASSLTGSYNSPLHF. In DNA, the CDR3 is TGTGCCAGCAGCTTAACAGGGTCCTATAATTCACCCCTCCACTTT.

The rearrangement uses TRBV5-6 and TRBJ2-2; the D gene is possibly TRBD2 (5 bases). The CDR3 spans 16 residues. The V end lost 8 bases, the J end lost 0 bases, and 17 bases lay between the germline ends. Germline V gene lookup returns CDR1 SGHDT and CDR2 YYEEEE. The CDR3 region is CASGSGIIANTGELFF. In nucleotides, the CDR3 is TGTGCCAGTGGGTCGGGGATTATCGCGAACACCGGGGAGCTGTTTTTT.

The V gene is TRBV19, the J gene TRBJ2-2, with D possibly being TRBD1 (6 bases). Trimming removed 5 bases at V and 1 base at J, with 17 bases between. There are 17 residues in the CDR3. Germline assignment: CDR1 LNHDA and CDR2 SQIVND (reference sequence). The CDR3 sequence is CASSLAAGVGNTGELFF. CDR3 in DNA: TGTGCCAGTAGTCTGGCGGCAGGGGTAGGGAACACCGGGGAGCTGTTTTTT.

V and J are TRBV7-6 and TRBJ1-3; possible D gene TRBD1, 5 bases. V was cut by 5 bases and J by 0 bases, with 17 bases left in between. CDR1 SGHVS and CDR2 FNYEAQ come from the germline V gene. The CDR3 length is 17 residues. The CDR3 spells CASSKGTGPRSGNTIYF. The CDR3, as DNA: TGTGCCAGCAGCAAAGGCACGGGACCCCGCTCTGGAAACACCATATATTTT.

The genes are TRBV27 and TRBJ1-4; a weak D match, TRBD1 (5 bases). Trimming pared 8 bases from V and 5 bases from J, leaving 24 bases between. In germline, CDR1 is MNHEY, CDR2 SMNVEV (reference sequence). The CDR3 extends over 17 amino acids. The CDR3 protein is CASGARHAGTENEKLFF. The CDR3, as DNA: TGTGCCAGCGGTGCGCGTCATGCCGGGACGGAAAATGAAAAACTGTTTTTT.

The genes are TRBV19 and TRBJ1-5; no definite D call. The CDR3 loop spans 13 amino acids. V lost 3 bases and J 6 bases, leaving 9 bases between the germline ends. Germline V gives CDR1 LNHDA, CDR2 SQIVND (reference sequence). The CDR3: CASSIRVGQPQHF. The CDR3 region has the DNA TGTGCCAGTAGTATTAGGGTGGGTCAGCCCCAGCATTTT.

This clone was seen a single time. In DNA, the CDR3 is TGTGCCAGCTCTTCCCGCCTCGGAACAGGGGAGGACTATGGCTACACCTTC. It codes for CASSSRLGTGEDYGYTF. This chain uses TRBV18 with TRBJ1-2, with 7 bases fitting TRBD1. The CDR3 loop spans 17 amino acids. Looked up from germline, CDR1 is KGHSH and CDR2 is LQKENI. J lost 3 bases, V lost 6 bases, and 16 bases had no gene match.

V gene TRBV6-1 combines with J gene TRBJ1-4, with TRBD1 as a possible D gene (6 bases). V was shortened by 2 bases and J by 4 bases, with 23 bases between the two germline ends. The CDR3 sequence is 19 residues long. The germline V gene has CDR1 MNHNS and CDR2 SASEGT. The CDR3 loop is CASSERGAGTGLRNEKLFF. Here the CDR3 DNA reads TGTGCCAGCAGTGAAAGGGGGGCGGGCACCGGCCTACGTAATGAAAAACTGTTTTTT.

V gene TRBV9 combines with J gene TRBJ2-1; the D is unclear. Trimming pared 3 bases from V and 0 bases from J, leaving 13 bases between. Germline V gives CDR1 SGDLS, CDR2 YYNGEE. The CDR3 sequence is 16 residues long. The CDR3 region has the DNA TGTGCCAGCAGCGGGTGGCCCCTAGACTCCTACAATGAGCAGTTCTTC. It translates to CASSGWPLDSYNEQFF.